This T cell receptor (beta chain) was captured by sequencing in a study of T-cell memory formation after mild COVID-19. Whole-study context: TCR clustering was largely donor specific.

TCRdb re-analysed the 5' RACE reads in MiXCR, keeping a single row per CDR3 protein. The data show about 49,000 distinct CDR3 sequences, approximately 7.6% seen once. With V trimmed by 5 bases and J by 10 bases, 5 bases remained unmatched. The CDR3 runs to 13 residues. This clonotype was counted ten times or more. The TCR comes from a man aged 18 to 35 who had mild COVID-19 (a few samples of this study predate the infection). Cell type and time point are not known. The chain recombines TRBV12-3 or TRBV12-4 with TRBJ1-6; 7 bases map to TRBD1. The sequenced sample was PBMCs or a T cell subset sorted from them (not recorded which). This CDR3 reads CASSVTGESPLHF. The CDR3 DNA reads as TGTGCCAGCAGTGTAACAGGGGAATCACCCCTCCACTTT.